A single sample is the source of the 18 T cell receptor beta chains below, sequenced in a study of shared clonotypes between healthy human individuals. TCRdb's copy holds only in-frame clones and misses some; the assay was immunoSEQ multiplex PCR. The data hold over a million clones, with approximately 78% observed a single time. The sample consisted of memory CD4+ T cells from PBMCs. Subset: CD45RA-negative fraction. These receptors were taken from a young man in good health. Some clones in this sample may be carry-over from other donors' samples.

The genes are TRBV27 and TRBJ2-7; maybe TRBD2 (6 bases). The CDR3 length is 13 residues. CDR1 MNHEY and CDR2 SMNVEV come from the germline V gene (reference sequence). V shed 6 bases and J shed 1 base, with 10 bases lying between them. As DNA, the CDR3 is TGTGCCAGCAGGTCTAGCGATTCCTACGAGCAGTACTTC. It specifies CASRSSDSYEQYF.

The chain uses TRBV2 and TRBJ2-1, with 9 bases matching TRBD2. Germline assignment: CDR1 SNHLY and CDR2 FYNNEI. The CDR3 is 16 amino acids. With V trimmed by 5 bases and J by 2 bases, 7 bases remained unmatched. The CDR3 protein is CASSKIAGAAYNEQFF. The CDR3, as DNA: TGTGCCAGCAGTAAAATAGCGGGAGCGGCCTACAATGAGCAGTTCTTC. Looking up the rest from reference TRBV2 and TRBJ2-1 gives the full variable domain: EPEVTQTPSHQVTQMGQEVILRCVPISNHLYFYWYRQILGQKVEFLVSFYNNEISEKSEIFDDQFSVERPDGSNFTLKIRSTKLEDSAMYFCASSKIAGAAYNEQFFGPGTRLTVL.

At least ten counts were recorded for this clone. The chain combines TRBV6-1 with TRBJ2-7, with D perhaps TRBD2 (6 bases). The CDR3 extends over 14 amino acids. Between the trimmed V and J ends, which lost 6 bases and 1 base, there was a span of 13 bases. Germline V gives CDR1 MNHNS, CDR2 SASEGT. CDR3 bases: TGTGCCAGCAGGGCAGTAGCGGATTCCTACGAGCAGTACTTC. This translates into CASRAVADSYEQYF.

This clone has only a few counts. The chain recombines TRBV4-2 with TRBJ2-7; TRBD2 agrees at 11 bases. V dropped 3 bases and J dropped 3; count of bases not matched to a gene: 13. This CDR3 spans 18 amino acids. Germline CDR1 LGHNA, CDR2 YNFKEQ. CDR3 sequence reads: CASSHNPGLAVPNYEQYF. CDR3 DNA: TGTGCCAGCAGCCATAACCCGGGACTAGCGGTACCTAACTACGAGCAGTACTTC.

This clone has just one count. The chain joins TRBV5-1 to TRBJ2-5, with D possibly being TRBD1 or TRBD2 (5 bases each). The CDR3 covers 18 residues. V was pared by 3 bases and J by 2 bases, with 23 bases between. Germline V gene data show CDR1 as SGHRS and CDR2 as YFSETQ. CDR3 sequence reads: CASSSTPRGRDLQETQYF. The CDR3, as DNA: TGCGCCAGCAGCTCCACCCCTCGGGGCAGGGACCTACAAGAGACCCAGTACTTC. Using reference TRBV5-1 and TRBJ2-5 for the parts outside the CDR3, the full variable domain is KAGVTQTPRYLIKTRGQQVTLSCSPISGHRSVSWYQQTPGQGLQFLFEYFSETQRNKGNFPGRFSGRQFSNSRSEMNVSTLELGDSALYLCASSSTPRGRDLQETQYFGPGTRLLVL.

Of note for this clone: Distinct nucleotide sequences in the sample also encode this CDR3. This chain joins TRBV2 and TRBJ2-1; no clear D gene. V was cut by 6 bases and J by 3 bases, with 9 bases left in between. Germline V gives CDR1 SNHLY, CDR2 FYNNEI. The CDR3 totals 13 residues. In nucleotides, the CDR3 is TGTGCCAGCAGCTTCAACAGCTACAATGAGCAGTTCTTC. Residues: CASSFNSYNEQFF.

V and J are TRBV2 and TRBJ1-1; TRBD1 might be the D (5 bases). This CDR3 region has 13 residues. V was clipped by 7 bases and J by 1 base, with 10 bases between them. Germline CDR1 reads SNHLY; CDR2 reads FYNNEI. CDR3 residues: CASIRTRNTEAFF. The CDR3 region has the DNA TGTGCCAGCATTCGGACACGGAACACTGAAGCTTTCTTT.

DNA of the CDR3: TGTGCCAGCAGTTACCGGGGCTACTACGAGCAGTACTTC. Translating it yields CASSYRGYYEQYF. The rearrangement uses TRBV6-5 and TRBJ2-7; D is possibly TRBD1 or TRBD2 (5 bases each). Trimming removed 2 bases from V and 3 bases from J, with 8 bases in between. CDR1 and CDR2 (germline): MNHEY, SVGAGI. The CDR3 has 13 amino acids.

This clone was seen more than once but under ten times. The chain links TRBV4-1 to TRBJ2-6; 7 nucleotides line up with TRBD2. The length of the CDR3 is 18 residues. Germline lookup yields CDR1 MGHRA and CDR2 YSYEKL. Losses at the gene ends were 8 bases for V and 3 bases for J; bases not matched to a gene: 16. The CDR3 protein is CASGEGRTFDFGANVLTF. CDR3 bases: TGCGCCAGCGGGGAGGGCAGAACATTCGATTTTGGGGCCAACGTCCTGACTTTC.

On this clone itself: This may be a read error: a much more frequent sequence differs by one nucleotide. This chain uses TRBV7-2 with TRBJ2-1; D may be TRBD1 (6 bases). The V gene's germline CDR1 is SGHTA and CDR2 FQGNSA. V lost 1 base and J 2 bases, leaving 9 bases between the germline ends. The length of the CDR3 is 15 residues. The CDR3 region is CASSLEQGPYNEQFF. In DNA, the CDR3 is TGTGCCAGCAGCTTAGAACAGGGACCCTACAATGAGCAGTTCTTC. Together with reference TRBV7-2 and TRBJ2-1, the CDR3 gives the full variable domain: GAGVSQSPSNKVTEKGKDVELRCDPISGHTALYWYRQSLGQGLEFLIYFQGNSAPDKSGLPSDRFSAERTGGSVSTLTIQRTQQEDSAVYLCASSLEQGPYNEQFFGPGTRLTVL.

This clone was recorded a few times. The gene calls are TRBV7-9 and TRBJ1-2; D is uncertain. Germline V gene data show CDR1 as SEHNR and CDR2 as FQNEAQ (reference sequence). The CDR3 sequence is 13 residues long. V lost 5 bases and J lost 3, with 10 bases in between. The CDR3 region has the DNA TGTGCCAGCAGCCCCGACTCATACTATGGCTACACCTTC. This codes for CASSPDSYYGYTF.

The chain recombines TRBV6-6 with TRBJ2-5; TRBD1 is a possible D gene (6 bases). Between the trimmed V and J ends, which lost 2 bases and 2 bases, there was a span of 12 bases. The CDR3 sequence is 15 residues long. Germline V CDR1 and CDR2: MNHNY, SVGAGI (reference sequence). The CDR3 nucleotides read TGTGCCAGCAGTTACGGGGGCCCAGGGCAAGAGACCCAGTACTTC. Amino acids: CASSYGGPGQETQYF.

The V gene is TRBV7-2, the J gene TRBJ1-1, with a weak D call TRBD1 (6 bases). The CDR3 extends over 13 amino acids. V was shortened by 5 bases and J by 0 bases, with 7 bases between the two germline ends. Germline V CDR1 and CDR2: SGHTA, FQGNSA. CDR3 DNA sequence: TGTGCCAGCAGCAGGGACATGAACACTGAAGCTTTCTTT. Its protein is CASSRDMNTEAFF.

J is TRBJ2-1 and V is TRBV7-3; D unresolved. Germline V CDR1 and CDR2: SGHTA, FQGTGA. With 3 bases removed from V and 0 bases from J, the gap between germline ends came to 12 bases. This CDR3 has 16 amino acids. CDR3 nucleotides: TGTGCCAGCAGCTTGCTTCAGCTAAGCTCCTACAATGAGCAGTTCTTC. Its protein product is CASSLLQLSSYNEQFF.

The chain recombines TRBV30 with TRBJ2-7; TRBD2 might be the D (6 bases). Trimming pared 1 base from V and 7 bases from J, leaving 14 bases between. CDR1 is GTSNPN, CDR2 SVGIG, per germline (reference sequence). The CDR3 totals 13 residues. CDR3 nucleotide sequence: TGTGCCTGGAGTGCGCAGGGAGGTGGTGAGCAGTACTTC. Translation gives CAWSAQGGGEQYF.

In the case of this clone: Other DNA sequences in this specimen translate into the identical CDR3. The chain uses TRBV5-4 and TRBJ1-1, with D hard to call. In germline, CDR1 is SGHNT, CDR2 YYREEE (reference sequence). Trimming took 1 base from V and 2 from J, leaving 9 bases between them. This CDR3 is built from 14 residues. CDR3 sequence: CASSLWAGNTEAFF. CDR3 nucleotides: TGTGCCAGCAGCTTGTGGGCGGGCAACACTGAAGCTTTCTTT.

CDR3 in DNA: TGTGCCAGCAGTGAACAGACAGGGCTCGGGACCCAGTACTTC. Encoded protein: CASSEQTGLGTQYF. The genes are TRBV6-1 and TRBJ2-5; 7 positions match TRBD1. V lost 2 bases to trimming and J lost 7 bases; unmatched junction nucleotides: 7. Germline CDR1 is MNHNS and CDR2 is SASEGT. CDR3 length equals 14 residues.

This clone was counted a few times. The CDR3 DNA reads TGTGCCAGCAGCTCAATAGCCTCCACAGATACGCAGTATTTT. Translation gives CASSSIASTDTQYF. J is TRBJ2-3 and V is TRBV11-2; D is ambiguous. V gave up 4 bases and J gave up 2 bases, with 10 bases separating them. The CDR3 length is 14 residues. Germline CDR1 SGHAT, CDR2 FQNNGV.